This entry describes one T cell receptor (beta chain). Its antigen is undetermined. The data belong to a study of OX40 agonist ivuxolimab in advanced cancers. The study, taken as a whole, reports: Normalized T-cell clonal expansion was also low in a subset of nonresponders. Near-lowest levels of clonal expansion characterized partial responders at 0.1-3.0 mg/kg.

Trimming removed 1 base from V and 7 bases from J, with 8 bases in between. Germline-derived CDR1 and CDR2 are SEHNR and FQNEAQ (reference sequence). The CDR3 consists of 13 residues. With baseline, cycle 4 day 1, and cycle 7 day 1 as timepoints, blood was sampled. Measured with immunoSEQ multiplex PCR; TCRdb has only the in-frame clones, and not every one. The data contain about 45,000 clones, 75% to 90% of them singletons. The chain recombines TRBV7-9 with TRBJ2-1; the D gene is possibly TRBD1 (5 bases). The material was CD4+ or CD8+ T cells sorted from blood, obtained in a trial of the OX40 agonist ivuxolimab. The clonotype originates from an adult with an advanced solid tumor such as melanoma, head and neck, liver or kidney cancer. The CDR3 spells CASSLGGENEQFF. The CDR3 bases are TGTGCCAGCAGCTTAGGGGGCGAGAATGAGCAGTTCTTC.